What follows are 27 T cell receptor beta chains derived from one specimen sequenced in a study of spatial heterogeneity in lung cancer. TCRdb re-derived calls from the 5' RACE reads in MiXCR, one entry per CDR3 protein. The repertoire consists of several thousand distinct CDR3 sequences, with about 16% occurring once and the leading ten covering 20%. Time point denoted: sample taken at primary tumor resection. Without sorting, whole RNA was sequenced from tumor, nontumor lung or frozen PBMC. The sample in question was normal lung tissue next to the tumor, obtained at surgery. These receptors were obtained from a male donor with early-stage non-small cell lung cancer.

This clonotype is medium-sized by share. For a library built for alpha chains, this beta chain is a stray read; little rests on its size. J is TRBJ2-7 and V is TRBV9; 7 nucleotides agree with TRBD1. Germline V gives CDR1 SGDLS, CDR2 YYNGEE. The CDR3 has 14 amino acids. Losses at the gene ends were 0 bases for V and 3 bases for J; bases not matched to a gene: 3. The CDR3 protein is CASSVGAGGYEQYF. The CDR3 bases are TGTGCCAGCAGCGTAGGTGCAGGGGGCTACGAGCAGTACTTC.

Sample share makes this clonotype medium-sized. A library prepared for alpha chains yielded this beta chain as an off-target read; its size is of little meaning. The J gene is TRBJ1-2, the V gene TRBV19; tentative D call: TRBD1 (5 bases). With 5 bases removed from V and 5 bases from J, the gap between germline ends came to 12 bases. The CDR3 has 13 residues. Germline V gene lookup returns CDR1 LNHDA and CDR2 SQIVND (reference sequence). The CDR3 reads CASSPDTEYGYTF. The DNA of the CDR3 is TGTGCCAGTAGTCCGGACACGGAGTATGGCTACACCTTC.

This clonotype is termed medium-sized. This beta chain represents an off-target read in a library built for alpha chains; its size is of limited meaning. The CDR3 spells CSAGGEEGRAEAFF. The DNA for the CDR3 is TGCAGTGCTGGCGGCGAGGAGGGAAGGGCTGAAGCTTTCTTT. The chain recombines TRBV20-1 with TRBJ1-1; D not certain. The V and J ends lost 5 bases and 6 bases respectively, with 19 bases between them. The germline gives CDR1 DFQATT, CDR2 SNEGSKA (reference sequence). There are 14 residues in the CDR3.

By proportion, this clonotype is medium-sized. Likely a read error: the CDR3 ends without its conserved phenylalanine or tryptophan. The DNA is left out, because the CDR3 cannot be placed on it with certainty; the CDR3 is given as TCRdb lists it. This beta chain is a stray read from a library made for alpha chains; its abundance is not meaningful. The rearrangement uses TRBV7-2 and TRBJ2-3. The V gene's germline CDR1 is SGHTA and CDR2 FQGNSA. The CDR3 totals 11 residues, both ends included. The CDR3 here is CASSSNWTPEM.

This clonotype is classed as medium-sized (0.01 to 0.1%). This beta chain is a stray sequence in a library constructed for alpha chains; its clone size is not meaningful. The rearrangement uses TRBV11-2 and TRBJ1-1; D is perhaps TRBD1 (6 bases). This CDR3 is built from 16 residues. Trimming removed 5 bases at V and 3 bases at J, with 19 bases between. In germline, CDR1 is SGHAT, CDR2 FQNNGV. CDR3 sequence: CASSLRGGVPDTEAFF. The DNA for the CDR3 is TGTGCCAGCAGCCTCAGGGGAGGGGTCCCTGACACTGAAGCTTTCTTT.

This clonotype was seen ten or more times. Since the library was made to target alpha chains, this beta chain is a stray read and its abundance is not meaningful. The chain combines TRBV6-5 with TRBJ2-2; a possible D gene is TRBD2 (5 bases). Germline values: CDR1 MNHEY, CDR2 SVGAGI. The V gene lost 0 bases and the J gene lost 5 bases, with 7 bases spanning the gap. The CDR3 totals 14 residues. The CDR3: CASSYSRVTGELFF. Written as DNA, the CDR3 is TGTGCCAGCAGTTACTCGAGGGTAACCGGGGAGCTGTTTTTT.

This clonotype is labeled medium-sized. This beta chain turned up in a library designed for alpha chains; as an off-target read, its abundance says little. The genes are TRBV5-6 and TRBJ2-2; D perhaps matches TRBD2 (5 bases). Trimming pared 6 bases from V and 6 bases from J, leaving 12 bases between. The CDR3 has 13 amino acids. The germline CDR1 and CDR2 sequences are SGHDT and YYEEEE. CDR3 DNA sequence: TGTGCCAGCAACCAGTGGGAGCCCGGGGAGCTGTTTTTT. This encodes CASNQWEPGELFF.

This clonotype is labeled as medium-sized. Since the library was made to target alpha chains, this beta chain is a stray read and its abundance is not meaningful. The genes are TRBV23-1 and TRBJ2-3; D remains ambiguous. TRBV23-1 belongs to the ORF category, with a function that is uncertain. The CDR3 extends over 17 amino acids. The ends were cut back, 0 bases at V and 0 bases at J, with 13 bases in the middle. The CDR3 DNA sequence: TGCGCCAGCAGTCAATCAACACACCCCTCCAGCACAGATACGCAGTATTTT. It specifies CASSQSTHPSSTDTQYF.

By proportion, this clonotype is medium-sized. Being off target in a library aimed at alpha chains, this beta chain has a size of little meaning. The CDR3 DNA is TGTGCCAGCAGGCCGGGACCCCTCCGCACAGATACGCAGTATTTT. Translating gives CASRPGPLRTDTQYF. The genes are TRBV27 and TRBJ2-3, with D perhaps being TRBD1 or TRBD2 (5 bases each). The V end was cut by 6 bases, the J end by 1 base, with 14 bases between. The V gene's germline CDR1 is MNHEY and CDR2 SMNVEV (reference sequence). This CDR3 is built from 15 residues.

In regard to this clonotype: This beta chain is an unintended read in a library built for alpha chains; its size means little. The chain joins TRBV6-5 to TRBJ2-2; D uncertain. The CDR3 totals 14 residues. V lost 2 bases, J lost 1 base, and 5 bases lay in between. The germline V gene has CDR1 MNHEY and CDR2 SVGAGI. In DNA, the CDR3 is TGTGCCAGCAGTTACGATTGGAACACCGGGGAGCTGTTTTTT. Its translation is CASSYDWNTGELFF.

There are a few counts of this clonotype. The library was designed around alpha chains, so this beta chain is a stray read whose abundance carries little weight. The rearrangement links TRBV2 to TRBJ1-5, with D possibly being TRBD1 (5 bases). Germline CDR1 reads SNHLY; CDR2 reads FYNNEI. Trimming pared 6 bases from V and 3 bases from J, leaving 9 bases between. The CDR3 loop spans 13 amino acids. CDR3 sequence reads: CASRQDYNQPQHF. CDR3 bases: TGTGCCAGCAGACAGGACTACAATCAGCCCCAGCATTTT.

By share of the sample, this clonotype is medium-sized (0.01 to 0.1%). Since the library was made to target alpha chains, this beta chain is a stray read and its abundance is not meaningful. V usage is TRBV12-3 or TRBV12-4 and J usage is TRBJ2-5; weak D call: TRBD2 (7 bases). V lost 8 bases and J lost 5, with 27 bases in between. CDR3 length: 17 residues. This chain's CDR3 is CASGERDVRGGGETQYF. DNA of the CDR3: TGTGCCAGCGGTGAGCGGGACGTCCGAGGGGGGGGCGAGACCCAGTACTTC.

By frequency in the sample, this clonotype is medium-sized (0.01 to 0.1%). With the library built for alpha chains, this beta chain is off target and its frequency is not meaningful. DNA for the CDR3: TGCAGTGCTAGAGATCTCGGGAGGGCCAGGGCGGCCCAGTACTTC. As protein: CSARDLGRARAAQYF. The chain carries TRBV20-1 and TRBJ2-5; 8 bases map to TRBD2. J was trimmed by 9 bases and V by 0 bases; bases with no gene match: 12. Germline V gene sequence: CDR1 DFQATT, CDR2 SNEGSKA (reference sequence). The CDR3 extends over 15 amino acids.

Sample share makes this clonotype medium-sized. Found in a library prepared for alpha chains, this beta chain is an off-target read, and its abundance has little meaning. The genes are TRBV29-1 and TRBJ1-1; no clear D gene. CDR1 is SQVTM, CDR2 ANQGSEA, per germline. The CDR3 sequence is 10 residues long. V was cut by 4 bases and J by 6 bases, with 6 bases left in between. The CDR3: CSVGIPEAFF. The CDR3 bases are TGCAGCGTTGGGATACCTGAAGCTTTCTTT.

By share, this clonotype ranks as medium-sized (0.01 to 0.1%). This beta chain came through as a stray read in a library set up for alpha chains, and its size says little. V gene TRBV18 combines with J gene TRBJ2-5; D gene ambiguous. Trimming removed 8 bases from V and 2 bases from J, with 3 bases in between. This CDR3 contains 10 residues. CDR1 is KGHSH, CDR2 LQKENI, per germline. The CDR3 DNA is TGTGCCAGCGCGCAAGAGACCCAGTACTTC. It is translated as CASAQETQYF.

As for this clonotype: This beta chain represents an off-target read in a library built for alpha chains; its size is of limited meaning. The gene calls are TRBV11-2 and TRBJ2-1; D remains ambiguous. The germline V gene has CDR1 SGHAT and CDR2 FQNNGV. The CDR3 contains 13 residues. V was cut by 2 bases and J by 5 bases, with 7 bases left in between. The CDR3 reads CASSLPKNNEQFF. The DNA for the CDR3 is TGTGCCAGCAGCTTACCAAAGAACAATGAGCAGTTCTTC.

This clonotype qualifies as medium-sized (0.01 to 0.1%). This beta chain lies outside the target of a library built for alpha chains; its clone size means little. As DNA, the CDR3 is TGTGCCAGCAGCCTTCGGACAGGGACGGACTCCACCTATGGCTACACCTTC. This gives the protein CASSLRTGTDSTYGYTF. This chain links TRBV3-1 with TRBJ1-2; 8 bases are a match to TRBD1. The length of the CDR3 is 17 residues. Per germline, CDR1 LGHDT and CDR2 YNNKEL (reference sequence). The trim removed 4 bases at V and 4 bases at J, leaving 14 bases unmatched. The whole variable domain, remainder taken from reference TRBV3-1 and TRBJ1-2, is DTAVSQTPKYLVTQMGNDKSIKCEQNLGHDTMYWYKQDSKKFLKIMFSYNNKELIINETVPNRFSPKSPDKAHLNLHINSLELGDSAVYFCASSLRTGTDSTYGYTFGSGTRLTVV.

This clonotype was recorded once. The size of this beta chain means little, since it is a stray read in a library made for alpha chains. The chain has TRBV2 and TRBJ1-1, with D tentatively TRBD1 (5 bases). The CDR3 consists of 15 residues. Looked up from germline, CDR1 is SNHLY and CDR2 is FYNNEI. The germline V and J ends were trimmed by 4 bases and 2 bases, with 14 bases remaining between them. In nucleotides, the CDR3 is TGTGCCAGCAGTGTTTGGGGGGTTAGAAACACTGAAGCTTTCTTT. This encodes CASSVWGVRNTEAFF.

Details on this clonotype: Just one base apart from a much larger clone, this may be a read error. This beta chain came through as a stray read in a library set up for alpha chains, and its size says little. The V call is TRBV11-2, the J call TRBJ2-2, with 10 bases lining up with TRBD2. The length of the CDR3 is 15 residues. Germline V CDR1 and CDR2: SGHAT, FQNNGV. CDR3 sequence reads: CVSSFGLADTGELFF. For the CDR3, the DNA is TGTGTCAGCAGCTTCGGACTAGCGGACACCGGGGAGCTGTTTTTT.

This clonotype qualifies as medium-sized. Since the library was made to target alpha chains, this beta chain is a stray read and its abundance is not meaningful. CDR3 region: CASSENSLGEKLFF. The CDR3 DNA reads TGCGCCAGCAGTGAGAACAGTTTGGGTGAAAAACTGTTTTTT. V usage is TRBV10-2 and J usage is TRBJ1-4; D gene uncertain. CDR1 is WSHSY and CDR2 is SAAADI in the germline V gene. The ends were cut back, 2 bases at V and 7 bases at J, with 11 bases in the middle. The CDR3 runs to 14 residues.

In regard to this clonotype: This beta chain is a stray read from a library made for alpha chains; its abundance is not meaningful. The chain links TRBV20-1 to TRBJ1-5; no clear D. Germline CDR1 and CDR2: DFQATT and SNEGSKA (reference sequence). CDR3 length equals 13 residues. The V end was cut by 4 bases, the J end by 0 bases, with 7 bases between. The CDR3 spells CSATSYSNQPQHF. The CDR3 region has the DNA TGCAGTGCTACGTCTTATAGCAATCAGCCCCAGCATTTT.

Within the sample, this clonotype is medium-sized. Within a library made for alpha chains, this beta chain is off target, and its count is uninformative. V usage is TRBV27 and J usage is TRBJ2-5, with 10 bases identical to TRBD2. Germline CDR1 MNHEY, CDR2 SMNVEV (reference sequence). Trimming at V came to 4 bases and at J to 4 bases, leaving 6 bases not matched to a gene. The CDR3 length is 15 residues. The CDR3 bases are TGTGCCAGCAGTTCGGGACTAGCGTTTGGAGAGACCCAGTACTTC. The encoded protein is CASSSGLAFGETQYF.

This clonotype was found many times. Found in a library prepared for alpha chains, this beta chain is an off-target read, and its abundance has little meaning. The chain links TRBV29-1 to TRBJ1-2, with D possibly matching TRBD1 (6 bases). The CDR3 runs 12 residues. V shed 4 bases and J shed 6 bases, with 12 bases lying between them. Germline V CDR1 and CDR2: SQVTM, ANQGSEA. CDR3 sequence: CSVVGQGHGYTF. In DNA form, the CDR3 reads TGCAGCGTTGTGGGTCAGGGGCATGGCTACACCTTC. Full variable domain (outside the CDR3, taken from reference TRBV29-1 and TRBJ1-2): SAVISQKPSRDICQRGTSLTIQCQVDSQVTMMFWYRQQPGQSLTLIATANQGSEATYESGFVIDKFPISRPNLTFSTLTVSNMSPEDSSIYLCSVVGQGHGYTFGSGTRLTVV.

This clonotype qualifies as medium-sized. A library made for alpha chains picked up this beta chain off target, so its size means little. The chain joins TRBV6-5 to TRBJ2-2; the D gene is possibly TRBD2 (6 bases). Trimming removed 7 bases at V and 1 base at J, with 16 bases between. The CDR3 is 16 residues long. Germline assignment: CDR1 MNHEY and CDR2 SVGAGI. The CDR3 nucleotides read TGTGCCAGCACCTCATCCGGGACTCTGAACACCGGGGAGCTGTTTTTT. It encodes CASTSSGTLNTGELFF.

This clonotype was seen ten or more times. Since it is a stray read in a library aimed at alpha chains, this beta chain has a size that is not meaningful. The chain employs TRBV11-2 and TRBJ1-4; 9 bases map to TRBD1. V gave up 0 bases and J gave up 8 bases; unmatched junction bases: 7. Germline CDR1 is SGHAT and CDR2 is FQNNGV. The CDR3 totals 16 residues. The CDR3 DNA is TGTGCCAGCAGCTTAGATGGGGGACAGGGTAACGAAAAACTGTTTTTT. Translated, it gives CASSLDGGQGNEKLFF.

As to this clonotype: This beta chain is off target for a library built for alpha chains, so its abundance means little. The chain has TRBV27 and TRBJ1-5, with TRBD1 matching over 7 bases. V dropped 3 bases and J dropped 2; count of bases not matched to a gene: 10. The CDR3 has 17 residues. The V gene's germline CDR1 is MNHEY and CDR2 SMNVEV (reference sequence). CDR3 sequence reads: CASSFRQGRVGNQPQHF. The DNA for the CDR3 is TGTGCCAGCAGTTTCCGACAGGGACGAGTAGGCAATCAGCCCCAGCATTTT.

As for this clonotype: A library prepared for alpha chains yielded this beta chain as an off-target read; its size is of little meaning. The chain joins TRBV6-2 or TRBV6-3 to TRBJ2-1; the match to TRBD2 covers 10 bases. V dropped 6 bases and J dropped 10; count of bases not matched to a gene: 12. This CDR3 is built from 15 residues. Per the germline V gene, CDR1 is MNHEY and CDR2 is SVGEGT. CDR3 region: CASREAGGSGGEQFF. The CDR3 region has the DNA TGTGCCAGCAGAGAAGCGGGAGGGTCGGGGGGAGAGCAGTTCTTC.